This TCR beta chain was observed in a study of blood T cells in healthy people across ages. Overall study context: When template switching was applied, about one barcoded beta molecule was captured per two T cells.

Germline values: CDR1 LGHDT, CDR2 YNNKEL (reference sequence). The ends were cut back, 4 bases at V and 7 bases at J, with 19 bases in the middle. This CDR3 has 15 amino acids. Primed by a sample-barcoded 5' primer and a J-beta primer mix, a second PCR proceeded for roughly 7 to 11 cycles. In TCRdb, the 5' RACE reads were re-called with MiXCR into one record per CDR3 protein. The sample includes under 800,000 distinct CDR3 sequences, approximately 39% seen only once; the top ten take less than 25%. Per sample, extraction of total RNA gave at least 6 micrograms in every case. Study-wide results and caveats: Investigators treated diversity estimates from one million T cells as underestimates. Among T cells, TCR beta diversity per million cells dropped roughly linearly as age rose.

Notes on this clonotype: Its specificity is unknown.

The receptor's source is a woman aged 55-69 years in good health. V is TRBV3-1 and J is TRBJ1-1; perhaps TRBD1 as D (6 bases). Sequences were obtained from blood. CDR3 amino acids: CASSRNPGTRREAFF. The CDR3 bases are TGTGCCAGCAGCCGAAACCCCGGGACACGCCGTGAAGCTTTCTTT.